What follows describes a single T cell receptor (beta chain). Clones were read by immunoSEQ multiplex PCR, and TCRdb kept only the in-frame ones, dropping some. The table has thousands of clones, 88% seen once; the top ten hold about 2.1%. Germline V gene sequence: CDR1 MNHEY, CDR2 SMNVEV (reference sequence). V lost 4 bases, J lost 5 bases, and 14 bases lay in between. The CDR3 is made up of 14 amino acids. These data originate in a study of immune evolution from preneoplasia to lung adenocarcinoma. The specimen sequenced was FFPE atypical adenomatous hyperplasia tissue from the lung. Subset meaning: atypical adenomatous hyperplasia (AAH), lung preneoplasia. The V gene is TRBV27, the J gene TRBJ1-2; a possible D gene is TRBD1 (6 bases). The TCR comes from a person between 70 and 80 years old with lung adenocarcinoma. This CDR3 reads CASSWFRGSYGYTF. CDR3 in DNA: TGTGCCAGCAGTTGGTTCAGGGGATCTTATGGCTACACCTTC.